The entry below gives a single T cell receptor beta chain sequence along with its context. The sample belongs to a study of cytomegalovirus exposure and HLA in healthy donors. The PCR used 60 Vbeta and 13 Jbeta primers. Assay: immunoSEQ multiplex PCR; the TCRdb copy retains only in-frame clones and omits some. The sample consists of around 150,000 clones, 76% of them appearing once. The CDR3 has 13 amino acids. In germline, CDR1 is SGHDT, CDR2 YYEEEE. The ends were cut back, 1 base at V and 5 bases at J, with 9 bases in the middle. Input material: PBMCs. The chain carries TRBV5-6 and TRBJ2-5; D gene ambiguous. The clonotype was recovered from a woman in her 40s in good health and CMV-seronegative. The CDR3 sequence: CASSLIGSETQYF. For the CDR3, the DNA is TGTGCCAGCAGCTTGATCGGGTCCGAGACCCAGTACTTC.